The 26 T cell receptor beta chains below come from one sample, sequenced in a study of cytotoxic CD8 clonotypes in ibrutinib-treated CLL. Sequencing was performed with immunoSEQ multiplex PCR; in TCRdb, only in-frame clones are kept and a portion is missing. Of about 200,000 clones detected, over 65% appear once; the ten largest clones hold about 6.4%. Here the sequenced sample was PBMCs, taken after 12 months of ibrutinib treatment. These receptor sequences come from a human donor with chronic lymphocytic leukemia.

Comments on this clone: Its ends do not fully match the called genes, so a read error is possible. The chain carries TRBV7-2 and TRBJ2-1; 8 nucleotides agree with TRBD2. This CDR3 has 13 amino acids. Germline values: CDR1 SGHTA, CDR2 FQGNSA. The CDR3: CASSLAGINEQFF. CDR3 nucleotide sequence: TGTGCCAGCAGCCTAGCGGGTATCAATGAGCAGTTCTTC. The variable domain in full, completed from reference TRBV7-2 and TRBJ2-1, reads GAGVSQSPSNKVTEKGKDVELRCDPISGHTALYWYRQSLGQGLEFLIYFQGNSAPDKSGLPSDRFSAERTGGSVSTLTIQRTQQEDSAVYLCASSLAGINEQFFGPGTRLTVL.

The CDR3 region has the DNA TGTGCCAGCAGCTTAGATGGTAGGGCCGCAGGGGGCAGTAACACTGAAGCTTTCTTT. It specifies CASSLDGRAAGGSNTEAFF. The V gene is TRBV11-3, the J gene TRBJ1-1; TRBD1 agrees at 8 bases. CDR1 SGHNT and CDR2 YENEEA come from the germline V gene. CDR3 length equals 19 residues. J gave up 2 bases and V 0 bases, and 14 bases lay outside the gene matches.

This clone was observed a handful of times. This sequence joins TRBV19 and TRBJ1-5; 8 bases match TRBD1. Germline CDR1 reads LNHDA; CDR2 reads SQIVND (reference sequence). J gave up 3 bases and V 6 bases, and 7 bases lay outside the gene matches. The CDR3 is 15 residues long. In nucleotides, the CDR3 is TGTGCCAGTAGCACAGGGGGACAGATCAATCAGCCCCAGCATTTT. Translated: CASSTGGQINQPQHF.

Only one count was recorded for this clone. The V gene is TRBV5-4, the J gene TRBJ1-1; D is uncertain. V lost 0 bases, J lost 1 base, and 10 bases lay in between. Germline V gene lookup returns CDR1 SGHNT and CDR2 YYREEE (reference sequence). The CDR3 has 15 residues. This CDR3 reads CASSLEAGRNTEAFF. The CDR3 DNA sequence: TGTGCCAGCAGCTTGGAGGCGGGGAGGAACACTGAAGCTTTCTTT. The whole variable domain, remainder taken from reference TRBV5-4 and TRBJ1-1, is ETGVTQSPTHLIKTRGQQVTLRCSSQSGHNTVSWYQQALGQGPQFIFQYYREEENGRGNFPPRFSGLQFPNYSSELNVNALELDDSALYLCASSLEAGRNTEAFFGQGTRLTVV.

The V call is TRBV11-1, the J call TRBJ1-2; D is unresolved. The CDR3 runs 12 residues. Trimming removed 4 bases at V and 4 bases at J, with 7 bases between. The V gene's germline CDR1 is SGHAT and CDR2 FQDESV (reference sequence). CDR3 protein: CASSSGLYGYTF. The CDR3 DNA is TGTGCCAGCAGCTCCGGACTCTATGGCTACACCTTC.

The chain combines TRBV5-4 with TRBJ2-7; D remains ambiguous. Trimming left V 1 base short and J 5 bases short, with 19 bases between. The germline CDR1 and CDR2 sequences are SGHNT and YYREEE (reference sequence). The CDR3 extends over 16 amino acids. The CDR3 nucleotides are TGTGCCAGCAGCTTGAAAGGGTTATCCCCTATCGACGAGCAGTACTTC. Protein sequence: CASSLKGLSPIDEQYF.

V usage is TRBV15 and J usage is TRBJ2-6, with 7 bases aligning to TRBD1. The CDR3 totals 17 residues. V lost 2 bases, J lost 1 base, and 5 bases stayed unmatched. Germline V gene data show CDR1 as LNHNV and CDR2 as YYDKDF (reference sequence). The CDR3 loop is CATSRPRDSSGANVLTF. CDR3 sequence (DNA): TGTGCCACCAGCAGACCAAGGGACAGTTCTGGGGCCAACGTCCTGACTTTC.

Here the CDR3 reads CALEFGFYGYTF. The CDR3 nucleotides are TGTGCCCTCGAGTTTGGGTTCTATGGCTACACCTTC. This chain joins TRBV30 and TRBJ1-2; D remains unclear. The germline V gene encodes CDR1 GTSNPN and CDR2 SVGIG (reference sequence). V was cut by 8 bases and J by 4 bases, with 14 bases left in between. This CDR3 comprises 12 residues.

The rearrangement links TRBV7-2 to TRBJ1-3, with 8 bases aligning to TRBD1. CDR3 size: 13 residues. Germline V lookup: CDR1 SGHTA, CDR2 FQGNSA. Unmatched junction bases numbered 3, after V lost 4 bases and J lost 7 bases. The CDR3, as DNA: TGTGCCAGCAGCTGGACAGGGCGGAACACCATATATTTT. It encodes CASSWTGRNTIYF.

The chain has TRBV29-1 and TRBJ2-3; 7 bases agree with TRBD1. This CDR3 region has 16 residues. The V segment lost 4 bases and the J segment 0 bases; nucleotides outside the gene matches: 10. Germline assignment: CDR1 SQVTM and CDR2 ANQGSEA. CDR3 in amino acids: CSVVRDSYSSTDTQYF. CDR3 DNA sequence: TGCAGCGTTGTCCGGGACAGTTATTCCAGCACAGATACGCAGTATTTT.

The chain couples TRBV27 to TRBJ1-1; D may be TRBD1 (5 bases). Trimming took 11 bases from V and 0 from J, leaving 10 bases between them. The CDR3 is made up of 12 amino acids. Germline CDR1 is MNHEY and CDR2 is SMNVEV (reference sequence). CDR3 nucleotides: TGTGCCGCCGGGACGTTGAACACTGAAGCTTTCTTT. Encoded protein: CAAGTLNTEAFF.

The CDR3: CASSLGFQGALDTQYF. The CDR3 region has the DNA TGTGCCAGCAGCTTAGGGTTCCAGGGGGCCCTGGATACGCAGTATTTT. V gene TRBV7-9 combines with J gene TRBJ2-3; the match to TRBD1 covers 8 bases. CDR3 length: 16 amino acids. The germline CDR1 and CDR2 sequences are SEHNR and FQNEAQ (reference sequence). V trimming: 1 base; J trimming: 6 bases; junction bases outside the gene matches: 9.

This chain links TRBV7-9 with TRBJ1-1, with a possible D match to TRBD1 (5 bases). From germline, CDR1 is SEHNR and CDR2 FQNEAQ (reference sequence). The CDR3 is 13 residues long. Trimming removed 1 base from V and 6 bases from J, with 9 bases in between. The CDR3 region has the DNA TGTGCCAGCAGCTTAGGAGTAGGGGCTGAAGCTTTCTTT. Translation gives CASSLGVGAEAFF.

This chain uses TRBV12-1 with TRBJ2-7. TRBV12-1 corresponds to a pseudogene. The CDR3 has 15 residues. This chain's CDR3 is CASSLRDRSLYEQYF. CDR3 coding DNA: TGTGCCAGCAGCTTGAGGGACCGAAGTCTATACGAGCAGTACTTC.

The sample holds a few counts of this clone. CDR3 in amino acids: CASSTAGELFF. The DNA of the CDR3 is TGTGCCAGCAGCACCGCCGGGGAGCTGTTTTTT. The chain employs TRBV6-6 and TRBJ2-2; D call uncertain. Germline values: CDR1 MNHNY, CDR2 SVGAGI (reference sequence). The V end was cut by 6 bases, the J end by 6 bases, with 5 bases between. This CDR3 is built from 11 residues.

This chain joins TRBV5-6 and TRBJ2-5; possibly TRBD1 for D (6 bases). The CDR3 contains 13 residues. V gave up 0 bases and J gave up 4 bases, with 7 bases separating them. From germline, CDR1 is SGHDT and CDR2 YYEEEE. The CDR3 loop is CASSLDRAETQYF. The CDR3 DNA is TGTGCCAGCAGCTTGGACAGGGCAGAGACCCAGTACTTC.

The genes are TRBV7-9 and TRBJ1-4; D is perhaps TRBD1 (5 bases). Germline V gene sequence: CDR1 SEHNR, CDR2 FQNEAQ (reference sequence). V gave up 1 base and J gave up 8 bases, with 11 bases separating them. The CDR3 totals 14 residues. The CDR3: CASSLGWGREKLFF. The CDR3, as DNA: TGTGCCAGCAGCTTAGGGTGGGGGAGAGAAAAACTGTTTTTT.

In nucleotides, the CDR3 is TGTGCCAGCAGTGAAATATCCGACAGTGCAACTAATGAAAAACTGTTTTTT. It encodes CASSEISDSATNEKLFF. The chain is built from TRBV25-1 and TRBJ1-4, with D maybe TRBD1 (5 bases). V lost 2 bases and J 0 bases, leaving 13 bases between the germline ends. This CDR3 region has 17 residues. CDR1 MGHDK and CDR2 SYGVNS come from the germline V gene.

The chain links TRBV4-1 to TRBJ2-5; possible D gene TRBD1, 6 bases. Germline V gives CDR1 MGHRA, CDR2 YSYEKL. V was trimmed by 3 bases and J by 2 bases, leaving 19 bases between them. The CDR3 runs 17 residues. The DNA of the CDR3 is TGCGCCAGCAGCCACGGACCTATGCGAGGGACACAAGAGACCCAGTACTTC. Residues: CASSHGPMRGTQETQYF.

This sequence joins TRBV28 and TRBJ2-7; D is possibly TRBD1 or TRBD2 (5 bases each). V lost 6 bases and J 8 bases, leaving 23 bases between the germline ends. The CDR3 consists of 15 residues. Germline assignment: CDR1 MDHEN and CDR2 SYDVKM. The CDR3 loop is CASSTWDRPQWKQYF. CDR3 in DNA: TGTGCCAGCAGCACTTGGGACCGACCCCAGTGGAAGCAGTACTTC.

The rearrangement uses TRBV29-1 and TRBJ1-1; 7 bases fit TRBD1. Germline loops: CDR1 SQVTM, CDR2 ANQGSEA. V was clipped by 7 bases and J by 4 bases; unmatched bases: 9. CDR3 length: 13 residues. The CDR3 protein is CSALTGTATEAFF. In DNA, the CDR3 is TGCAGCGCCCTGACAGGGACCGCCACTGAAGCTTTCTTT. Combining the CDR3 with reference TRBV29-1 and TRBJ1-1 gives the whole variable domain SAVISQKPSRDICQRGTSLTIQCQVDSQVTMMFWYRQQPGQSLTLIATANQGSEATYESGFVIDKFPISRPNLTFSTLTVSNMSPEDSSIYLCSALTGTATEAFFGQGTRLTVV.

In its sample, this clone was seen a few times. The V call is TRBV25-1, the J call TRBJ1-4; no clear D gene. This CDR3 comprises 11 residues. Germline loops: CDR1 MGHDK, CDR2 SYGVNS. V lost 7 bases and J lost 5, with 5 bases in between. The CDR3 reads CASMENEKLFF. CDR3 bases: TGTGCCAGCATGGAGAATGAAAAACTGTTTTTT.

The V gene is TRBV7-9, the J gene TRBJ2-2, with TRBD1 matching over 7 bases. Germline lookup yields CDR1 SEHNR and CDR2 FQNEAQ (reference sequence). The CDR3 runs to 17 residues. V was clipped by 5 bases and J by 0 bases; unmatched bases: 9. CDR3 coding DNA: TGTGCCAGCAGCCGATGGATGGGACAGACGAACACCGGGGAGCTGTTTTTT. It specifies CASSRWMGQTNTGELFF.

This clone has more than one count but fewer than ten. This chain uses TRBV28 with TRBJ1-3; D uncertain. The V end was cut by 6 bases, the J end by 0 bases, with 12 bases between. CDR1 and CDR2 (germline): MDHEN, SYDVKM. This CDR3 contains 15 residues. The CDR3: CASSITRLSGNTIYF. The CDR3 DNA is TGTGCCAGCAGCATCACCCGACTCTCTGGAAACACCATATATTTT. Drawing the rest from reference TRBV28 and TRBJ1-3, the complete variable domain is DVKVTQSSRYLVKRTGEKVFLECVQDMDHENMFWYRQDPGLGLRLIYFSYDVKMKEKGDIPEGYSVSREKKERFSLILESASTNQTSMYLCASSITRLSGNTIYFGEGSWLTVV.

This clone was seen just once. The gene calls are TRBV28 and TRBJ1-5; D is possibly TRBD1 (6 bases). V was cut by 7 bases and J by 7 bases, with 17 bases left in between. The CDR3 extends over 14 amino acids. Germline CDR1 is MDHEN and CDR2 is SYDVKM. The CDR3 loop is CASTSRGVLQPQHF. In DNA, the CDR3 is TGTGCCAGCACGTCCAGGGGTGTACTCCAGCCCCAGCATTTT.

In DNA form, the CDR3 reads TGTGCCAGCAGTGAGACGGGAGAGGGGACCGGGGAGCTGTTTTTT. Protein sequence: CASSETGEGTGELFF. The chain uses TRBV6-4 and TRBJ2-2, with D possibly matching TRBD2 (6 bases). Germline CDR1 MRHNA, CDR2 SNTAGT. This CDR3 contains 15 residues. V lost 3 bases, J lost 5 bases, and 13 bases lay in between.